This TCR beta chain was observed in a study of cytomegalovirus exposure and HLA in healthy donors. Germline CDR1 and CDR2: LGHNA and YSLEER. CDR3 size: 14 residues. The V gene lost 4 bases and the J gene lost 0 bases, with 9 bases spanning the gap. Points from the study as a whole: Later analysis identified several of the most significant clusters that appeared linked to common viral pathogens. A further, later analysis showed that HLA-associated TCR beta chains (compared with equally common others) were more clonally expanded.

A remark on this clone: Its antigen is not identified.

PCR amplification relied on 60 Vbeta primers (plus 13 Jbeta primers). Per the original data handling: An analysis that came later counted around 80 million unique TCR beta chains, approximately 11 million shared. Some clones are missing from TCRdb's copy, which holds only in-frame ones; the method was immunoSEQ multiplex PCR. The V and J calls and the clone size are those of that table, but D and trimming were determined from the DNA. The table shows approximately 150,000 clones, with about four fifths occurring only once. The receptor comes from a woman aged 30 to 39 in good health and CMV-seropositive. The J gene is TRBJ1-2, the V gene TRBV4-3; D not resolved. The sequenced sample consisted of PBMCs. The CDR3 loop is CASSPAQANYGYTF. The CDR3 DNA sequence: TGCGCCAGCAGCCCCGCGCAAGCTAACTATGGCTACACCTTC.